These 25 T cell receptor beta chains were sequenced from one sample in a study of cytomegalovirus exposure and HLA in healthy donors (dated by TCRdb to about 2017). Libraries were prepared through the immunoSEQ multiplex PCR assay. For the multiplex PCR, a mixture combining 60 forward primers for TCR Vbeta segments and 13 reverse primers for TCR Jbeta segments was used. The source is immuneACCESS, and TCRdb retained only in-frame sequences with V and J called. Part of the clones is not carried over; for the studies checked, unresolved V genes explain less than half of this, and the remainder is unexplained. The table held for this sample gives around 88,000 clones. The ten largest clones add up to 4.5% to 6.5% of the sample. Material: PBMCs. These receptors were taken from a girl aged 10 to 17 in good health and CMV-seropositive.

The chain combines TRBV9 with TRBJ1-2, with D possibly being TRBD1 (5 bases). This CDR3 comprises 15 residues. Trimming took off 3 bases at V and 8 bases at J, with 20 bases between the two ends. Germline CDR1 SGDLS, CDR2 YYNGEE. The CDR3 reads CASSGDSQGFWGYTF. CDR3 sequence (DNA): TGTGCCAGCAGCGGAGACAGCCAAGGTTTTTGGGGCTACACCTTC.

The chain recombines TRBV19 with TRBJ1-1; D is unclear. CDR1 is LNHDA, CDR2 SQIVND, per germline (reference sequence). V lost 2 bases to trimming and J lost 0 bases, with 10 bases between them. CDR3 length equals 15 residues. CDR3 sequence reads: CASSIQEALNTEAFF. CDR3 sequence (DNA): TGTGCCAGTAGTATACAGGAGGCCTTGAACACTGAAGCTTTCTTT.

This chain links TRBV5-6 with TRBJ1-3; 7 nucleotides agree with TRBD1. This CDR3 contains 14 residues. Looked up from germline, CDR1 is SGHDT and CDR2 is YYEEEE. The trim removed 4 bases at V and 4 bases at J, leaving 5 bases unmatched. CDR3 coding DNA: TGTGCCAGCAGCGGAACAGGGGTAGGAAACACCATATATTTT. This codes for CASSGTGVGNTIYF.

This chain connects TRBV14 to TRBJ1-3; D gene ambiguous. The V gene's germline CDR1 is SGHDN and CDR2 FVKESK. The V end was cut by 1 base, the J end by 8 bases, with 3 bases between. This CDR3 has 11 amino acids. CDR3 DNA sequence: TGTGCCAGCAGCCAAGCAGACACCATATATTTT. This codes for CASSQADTIYF.

The chain is built from TRBV19 and TRBJ1-2; 10 positions agree with TRBD1. The junction had 7 bases not matched to a gene; V was cut back by 6 bases and J by 3 bases. Germline-derived CDR1 and CDR2 are LNHDA and SQIVND (reference sequence). The CDR3 contains 15 residues. CDR3 sequence reads: CASRERQGAYYGYTF. The CDR3 nucleotides read TGTGCCAGTAGAGAGAGACAGGGGGCATACTATGGCTACACCTTC.

This chain joins TRBV7-9 and TRBJ2-5; D is undetermined. Trimming cost V 1 base and J 4 bases, with 4 bases left between them. This CDR3 is 12 amino acids long. The V gene's germline CDR1 is SEHNR and CDR2 FQNEAQ (reference sequence). The CDR3 nucleotides are TGTGCCAGCAGCTTAGGTCGAGAGACCCAGTACTTC. This encodes CASSLGRETQYF.

This chain joins TRBV11-3 and TRBJ1-5; D remains unclear. This CDR3 is 13 amino acids long. V was clipped by 1 base and J by 7 bases, with 8 bases between them. Germline CDR1 reads SGHNT; CDR2 reads YENEEA. This chain's CDR3 is CASSLGYNQPQHF. CDR3 DNA: TGTGCCAGCAGCTTAGGGTACAACCAGCCCCAGCATTTT. The variable domain in full, with the rest retrieved from reference TRBV11-3 and TRBJ1-5, is EAGVVQSPRYKIIEKKQPVAFWCNPISGHNTLYWYLQNLGQGPELLIRYENEEAVDDSQLPKDRFSAERLKGVDSTLKIQPAELGDSAVYLCASSLGYNQPQHFGDGTRLSIL.

The V and J genes are TRBV9 and TRBJ2-2; a possible D gene is TRBD1 (6 bases). Per germline, CDR1 SGDLS and CDR2 YYNGEE. V was clipped by 4 bases and J by 1 base, with 17 bases between them. CDR3 length: 17 amino acids. CDR3 region: CASSSATGTQNTGELFF. As DNA, the CDR3 is TGTGCCAGCAGCTCGGCTACCGGGACACAGAACACCGGGGAGCTGTTTTTT.

V and J are TRBV9 and TRBJ2-3; 11 bases map to TRBD2. Per germline, CDR1 SGDLS and CDR2 YYNGEE. CDR3 size: 18 residues. V shed 0 bases and J 4 bases; nucleotides not matched to a gene: 10. The CDR3: CASSVVAGGPVPPDTQYF. The CDR3 nucleotides read TGTGCCAGCAGCGTAGTAGCGGGGGGGCCGGTCCCCCCAGATACGCAGTATTTT.

This chain uses TRBV29-1 with TRBJ1-1; TRBD1 aligns across 7 bases. V shed 1 base, J shed 2 bases, and the junction held 10 bases outside the gene matches. The CDR3 runs to 16 residues. CDR1 is SQVTM and CDR2 is ANQGSEA in the germline V gene. The CDR3 DNA is TGCAGCGTTGAAGGAGAGTGGGACAGCTCAAACACTGAAGCTTTCTTT. This sequence encodes CSVEGEWDSSNTEAFF.

The chain joins TRBV5-6 to TRBJ1-4; 10 positions match TRBD1. CDR1 is SGHDT and CDR2 is YYEEEE in the germline V gene. The junction had 8 bases not matched to a gene; V was cut back by 4 bases and J by 8 bases. The CDR3 sequence is 15 residues long. CDR3 in DNA: TGTGCCAGCAGCGGGACAGGGGTTCAGGAGGAAAAACTGTTTTTT. Translation gives CASSGTGVQEEKLFF.

The chain joins TRBV4-1 to TRBJ1-2; D is perhaps TRBD1 (6 bases). The germline V and J ends were trimmed by 0 bases and 4 bases, with 12 bases remaining between them. CDR1 and CDR2 (germline): MGHRA, YSYEKL. There are 15 residues in the CDR3. The CDR3, as DNA: TGCGCCAGCAGCCAAGATTTGGGACAACGCTATGGCTACACCTTC. Translated: CASSQDLGQRYGYTF.

The chain is built from TRBV29-1 and TRBJ2-5; D may be TRBD2 (6 bases). The V end lost 0 bases, the J end lost 3 bases, and 11 bases lay between the germline ends. The CDR3 extends over 14 amino acids. Germline values: CDR1 SQVTM, CDR2 ANQGSEA. CDR3 DNA sequence: TGCAGCGTTGAAGATTCCGGGGGTGAAGAGACCCAGTACTTC. Translating it yields CSVEDSGGEETQYF. Full variable domain (missing parts from reference TRBV29-1 and TRBJ2-5): SAVISQKPSRDICQRGTSLTIQCQVDSQVTMMFWYRQQPGQSLTLIATANQGSEATYESGFVIDKFPISRPNLTFSTLTVSNMSPEDSSIYLCSVEDSGGEETQYFGPGTRLLVL.

The CDR3 nucleotides read TGCAGCGTTGAACCCCGACTTGTCACAGATACGCAGTATTTT. Its translation: CSVEPRLVTDTQYF. The V gene is TRBV29-1, the J gene TRBJ2-3; D ambiguous. Germline V lookup: CDR1 SQVTM, CDR2 ANQGSEA. Trimming took off 2 bases at V and 2 bases at J, with 11 bases between the two ends. CDR3 length: 14 amino acids.

The chain employs TRBV6-4 and TRBJ1-5; D is ambiguous. The CDR3 runs to 13 residues. Germline V gene data show CDR1 as MRHNA and CDR2 as SNTAGT. Trimming took off 2 bases at V and 4 bases at J, with 6 bases between the two ends. CDR3 sequence: CASSDGENQPQHF. CDR3 in DNA: TGTGCCAGCAGTGACGGAGAAAATCAGCCCCAGCATTTT.

The chain carries TRBV7-9 and TRBJ2-5; 8 bases match TRBD2. The ends lost 5 bases at V and 8 bases at J; junction bases unmatched: 7. The CDR3 runs to 13 residues. Germline assignment: CDR1 SEHNR and CDR2 FQNEAQ (reference sequence). The CDR3 nucleotides are TGTGCCAGCAGCATTGGGACTAGACAAACCCAGTACTTC. It translates to CASSIGTRQTQYF.

The rearrangement links TRBV10-3 to TRBJ2-7, with D tentatively TRBD1 (5 bases). CDR1 ENHRY and CDR2 SYGVKD come from the germline V gene. V was shortened by 4 bases and J by 6 bases, with 16 bases between the two germline ends. The CDR3 contains 14 residues. The CDR3 DNA is TGTGCCATCAGTGGTAGGCAGGGTTTCAGCGAGCAGTACGTC. It translates to CAISGRQGFSEQYV.

The rearrangement joins TRBV7-9 to TRBJ2-7; D may be TRBD2 (5 bases). V was cut by 2 bases and J by 0 bases, with 11 bases left in between. Germline V gives CDR1 SEHNR, CDR2 FQNEAQ (reference sequence). This CDR3 has 15 residues. CDR3 nucleotide sequence: TGTGCCAGCAGCTTATGCCAGCGGCCCTCCTACGAGCAGTACGTC. Its protein is CASSLCQRPSYEQYV.

The CDR3 DNA follows: TGTGCCAGCAGCCCCCAGACTGAGGCCGCCTACGAGCAGTACGTC. This translates into CASSPQTEAAYEQYV. The J gene is TRBJ2-7, the V gene TRBV9; D gene unclear. V dropped 4 bases and J dropped 2 bases, with 16 bases sitting between them. Per the germline V gene, CDR1 is SGDLS and CDR2 is YYNGEE. The length of the CDR3 is 15 residues.

J is TRBJ2-3 and V is TRBV5-6; 7 nucleotides align to TRBD2. CDR1 is SGHDT and CDR2 is YYEEEE in the germline V gene. This CDR3 comprises 13 residues. Trimming took 5 bases from V and 3 from J; bases not matched to a gene: 3. The CDR3 sequence is CASSAGETDTQYF. In nucleotides, the CDR3 is TGTGCCAGCAGTGCGGGGGAGACAGATACGCAGTATTTT.

The J gene is TRBJ1-4, the V gene TRBV4-1, with 7 bases lining up with TRBD1. Losses at the gene ends were 4 bases for V and 8 bases for J; bases not matched to a gene: 10. This CDR3 has 15 residues. Germline values: CDR1 MGHRA, CDR2 YSYEKL. This chain's CDR3 is CASSPVPRGREKLFF. The CDR3 DNA reads as TGCGCCAGCAGCCCCGTTCCGAGGGGGCGCGAAAAACTGTTTTTT.

The rearrangement links TRBV2 to TRBJ2-1; TRBD2 matches at 9 bases. The CDR3 length is 14 residues. CDR1 is SNHLY and CDR2 is FYNNEI in the germline V gene. Trimming at V came to 1 base and at J to 9 bases, leaving 4 bases not matched to a gene. The CDR3 reads CASSEERGAGEQFF. DNA for the CDR3: TGTGCCAGCAGTGAAGAGCGGGGGGCAGGTGAGCAGTTCTTC.

V and J are TRBV7-3 and TRBJ2-3; D is possibly TRBD2 (6 bases). The CDR3 has 14 residues. V lost 5 bases and J 2 bases, leaving 11 bases between the germline ends. Germline values: CDR1 SGHTA, CDR2 FQGTGA. The CDR3 reads CASSMDYPTDTQYF. The DNA for the CDR3 is TGTGCCAGCAGCATGGACTATCCCACAGATACGCAGTATTTT.

The rearrangement links TRBV9 to TRBJ2-3; 7 nucleotides agree with TRBD2. With 3 bases clipped from V and 2 bases from J, the junction kept 3 bases outside the gene matches. Germline lookup yields CDR1 SGDLS and CDR2 YYNGEE. CDR3 length: 14 amino acids. CDR3 in amino acids: CASSGSGYTDTQYF. The CDR3 DNA reads TGTGCCAGCAGCGGTAGCGGGTACACAGATACGCAGTATTTT.

The rearrangement uses TRBV4-3 and TRBJ2-1; D gene uncertain. This CDR3 region has 16 residues. Germline V lookup: CDR1 LGHNA, CDR2 YSLEER. V lost 1 base, J lost 0 bases, and 10 bases lay in between. The CDR3 coding sequence is TGCGCCAGCAGCCAAGGCCAGGCCCGCTCCTACAATGAGCAGTTCTTC. Protein product: CASSQGQARSYNEQFF.